Following are 5 T cell receptor beta chains from one sample sequenced in a study of vaccination and CD4 T cells after COVID-19. Treatment meaning: approximately 11-day PBMC culture with coronavirus spike peptide pools or control peptides (ViraFEST assay). Gathered ahead of the COVID-19 pandemic (2011-2018) were the CD4+ T cells of the unexposed donor. Antigen specificity for these receptors is unknown. Cultured CD4+ T-cell DNA underwent Oncomine TCR Beta short-read sequencing. Using the QIAamp micro DNA kit, genomic DNA was extracted from the CD4+ T cells that had been cultured. Each CDR3 protein gets one entry after TCRdb re-called the PCR reads with MiXCR. This table holds about 9,700 distinct CDR3 sequences, 44% found once. Sequencing was done on a sample of CD4+ T cells from blood, cultured in vitro. Receptor source: a human donor in good health.

The V call is TRBV20-1, the J call TRBJ2-7; TRBD2 agrees at 8 bases. Trimming removed 1 base from V and 3 bases from J; junction bases left unmatched: 8. CDR1 DFQATT and CDR2 SNEGSKA come from the germline V gene (reference sequence). The CDR3 runs 15 residues. The CDR3 coding sequence is TGCAGTGCTAGAGCTAGCGGGTTGGTGCGCTACGAGCAGTACTTC. Protein product: CSARASGLVRYEQYF.

This chain joins TRBV2 and TRBJ2-7, with D tentatively TRBD1 or TRBD2 (6 bases each). CDR1 is SNHLY and CDR2 is FYNNEI in the germline V gene. V was cut by 8 bases and J by 5 bases, with 25 bases left in between. CDR3 length equals 16 residues. CDR3 DNA sequence: TGTGCCAGCTTCCACGGGACCGGGGGCCCCCAAAACGAGCAGTACTTC. Translating it yields CASFHGTGGPQNEQYF.

The rearrangement uses TRBV5-4 and TRBJ1-2, with TRBD1 as a possible D gene (5 bases). In germline, CDR1 is SGHNT, CDR2 YYREEE (reference sequence). CDR3 size: 14 residues. Trimming shortened V by 0 bases and J by 4 bases, and 10 bases separated the two germline ends. CDR3 coding DNA: TGTGCCAGCAGCTTGGGGCAGGGCCCCTATGGCTACACCTTC. It is translated as CASSLGQGPYGYTF. The full variable domain, with the rest looked up from reference TRBV5-4 and TRBJ1-2, is ETGVTQSPTHLIKTRGQQVTLRCSSQSGHNTVSWYQQALGQGPQFIFQYYREEENGRGNFPPRFSGLQFPNYSSELNVNALELDDSALYLCASSLGQGPYGYTFGSGTRLTVV.

This clonotype was seen a few times. The chain employs TRBV7-3 and TRBJ2-7; D is unclear. The CDR3 has 14 residues. Trimming shortened V by 1 base and J by 6 bases, and 13 bases separated the two germline ends. Germline V gives CDR1 SGHTA, CDR2 FQGTGA. CDR3 protein: CASSLNPFASEQYF. CDR3 in DNA: TGTGCCAGCAGCTTAAACCCGTTTGCAAGCGAGCAGTACTTC.

This clonotype came up a few times. J is TRBJ1-1 and V is TRBV28; 7 bases line up with TRBD1. V dropped 8 bases and J dropped 2; count of bases not matched to a gene: 11. This CDR3 region has 15 residues. The germline gives CDR1 MDHEN, CDR2 SYDVKM. For the CDR3, the DNA is TGTGCCAGCTTCCCAAGGGGGCGCATAAACACTGAAGCTTTCTTT. It codes for CASFPRGRINTEAFF.